Presented here are 8 T cell receptor beta chains from one specimen sequenced in a study of chronic HIV infection and antiretroviral therapy. TCRdb analysed the 5' RACE reads with MiXCR anew, one entry per CDR3 protein. The sample consists of around 30,000 distinct CDR3 sequences, over 7% of them appearing once. The sample taken for sequencing was peripheral blood. The receptors stem from an adult who had HIV and had not received antiretroviral therapy, or was an uninfected healthy control (not recorded which).

V is TRBV2 and J is TRBJ1-2; TRBD1 might be the D (6 bases). V was cut by 1 base and J by 5 bases, with 14 bases left in between. This CDR3 contains 15 residues. Per germline, CDR1 SNHLY and CDR2 FYNNEI. DNA of the CDR3: TGTGCCAGCAGTGAAGTGGGGGCCACCCATTATGGCTACACCTTC. Residues: CASSEVGATHYGYTF.

Regarding this clonotype: The junction shows a germline mismatch at one end, possibly a read error. The chain employs TRBV2 and TRBJ2-3; the match to TRBD1 covers 10 bases. Germline V gene data show CDR1 as SNHLY and CDR2 as FYNNEI. The CDR3 loop spans 13 amino acids. DNA of the CDR3: TGTGCCAGCGGGACAGGGGCTACAGGTACGCAGTATTTT. Protein sequence: CASGTGATGTQYF.

This rearrangement joins TRBV7-2 to TRBJ2-2, with TRBD1 as a possible D gene (6 bases). CDR1 and CDR2 from the germline V gene are SGHTA and FQGNSA. This CDR3 comprises 16 residues. With 1 base removed from V and 0 bases from J, the gap between germline ends came to 9 bases. The CDR3 reads CASSLESGANTGELFF. In DNA form, the CDR3 reads TGTGCCAGCAGCTTAGAATCAGGGGCGAACACCGGGGAGCTGTTTTTT.

V usage is TRBV7-9 and J usage is TRBJ1-5; 11 positions agree with TRBD1. Germline CDR1 SEHNR, CDR2 FQNEAQ (reference sequence). This CDR3 contains 16 residues. With V trimmed by 6 bases and J by 7 bases, 11 bases remained unmatched. CDR3: CASSPGTGGWGQPQHF. The DNA for the CDR3 is TGTGCCAGCAGTCCCGGGACAGGGGGTTGGGGCCAGCCCCAGCATTTT.

This clonotype was counted only a few times. The V gene is TRBV5-1, the J gene TRBJ1-1; 11 bases are shared with TRBD1. V shed 3 bases and J 2 bases; nucleotides not matched to a gene: 3. Germline V gives CDR1 SGHRS, CDR2 YFSETQ. CDR3 length: 15 residues. CDR3 loop: CASSSGTGGNTEAFF. The DNA for the CDR3 is TGCGCCAGCAGCTCCGGGACAGGGGGAAACACTGAAGCTTTCTTT.

This clonotype has more than one count but fewer than ten. The chain couples TRBV29-1 to TRBJ1-1; a weak D match, TRBD1 (6 bases). The CDR3 is made up of 15 amino acids. V lost 6 bases to trimming and J lost 5 bases, with 22 bases between them. Germline CDR1 reads SQVTM; CDR2 reads ANQGSEA. CDR3 region: CSVLRRWTVTTEAFF. CDR3 nucleotides: TGCAGCGTACTGAGACGCTGGACAGTGACTACTGAAGCTTTCTTT.

This clonotype was detected many times. V gene TRBV28 combines with J gene TRBJ2-5; the D gene could be TRBD1 or TRBD2 (6 bases each). Between the trimmed V and J ends, which lost 3 bases and 1 base, there was a span of 15 bases. The CDR3 spans 16 residues. Germline CDR1 and CDR2: MDHEN and SYDVKM. This CDR3 is CASSFAPGAGQETQYF. CDR3 sequence (DNA): TGTGCCAGCAGTTTCGCCCCGGGGGCCGGCCAAGAGACCCAGTACTTC.

The chain recombines TRBV20-1 with TRBJ2-1; D remains ambiguous. Germline CDR1 is DFQATT and CDR2 is SNEGSKA (reference sequence). This CDR3 has 11 amino acids. Trimming shortened V by 2 bases and J by 8 bases, and 7 bases separated the two germline ends. CDR3 sequence: CSARPSDEQFF. The CDR3 DNA follows: TGCAGTGCTAGACCTAGTGATGAGCAGTTCTTC.